Listed here are 18 T cell receptor beta chains from one sample, sequenced in a study of T cells after yellow fever vaccination (dated by TCRdb to between 2018 and 2021). The receptor library was made with 5' RACE. The sequencer was an Illumina NovaSeq 6000. TCRdb reprocessed the public reads (quality trimming at Q25 with fastp, clone calling with MiXCR) and kept in-frame beta chains. Rows matching on CDR3 protein sequence are summarized as one entry with the most common DNA and genes. This sample gives approximately 160,000 distinct CDR3 sequences in total; 9.3% of them show up just once. Jointly, the top ten make up about 40% of the sample. What the treatment or condition label conveys for this sample: live attenuated yellow fever vaccine strain. This sample comprised CD8+ T cells sorted from PBMCs, obtained 45 days after the yellow fever booster vaccination. The receptors originated from a man in his late teens or twenties who received the YFV17D yellow fever vaccine.

The CDR3 protein is CASSYSNTGQPQHF. The CDR3 bases are TGTGCCAGCAGTTACTCGAATACGGGTCAGCCCCAGCATTTT. J is TRBJ1-5 and V is TRBV6-2 or TRBV6-3; D gene uncertain. V dropped 0 bases and J dropped 6 bases, with 9 bases sitting between them. This CDR3 contains 14 residues. Germline V gives CDR1 MNHEY, CDR2 SVGEGT.

This clonotype turned up a few times. J is TRBJ1-5 and V is TRBV4-1, with D hard to call. The CDR3 contains 13 residues. V was clipped by 3 bases and J by 7 bases, with 10 bases between them. From germline, CDR1 is MGHRA and CDR2 YSYEKL. CDR3 nucleotides: TGCGCCAGCAGCCAGGCTCAAGGCCAGCCCCAGCATTTT. Protein: CASSQAQGQPQHF.

This clonotype was seen a handful of times. A read error may produce the germline difference seen at one junction end. The chain employs TRBV7-9 and TRBJ2-1; the D gene is possibly TRBD2 (6 bases). Germline lookup yields CDR1 SEHNR and CDR2 FQNEAQ (reference sequence). The CDR3 is 13 residues long. The DNA for the CDR3 is TGTGCCAGCAGCCCGACGGACTACGATGAGCAGTTCTTC. Translated, it gives CASSPTDYDEQFF.

The chain carries TRBV20-1 and TRBJ1-2, with 7 bases aligning to TRBD1. V dropped 1 base and J dropped 3; count of bases not matched to a gene: 5. Germline lookup yields CDR1 DFQATT and CDR2 SNEGSKA (reference sequence). The CDR3 spans 14 residues. CDR3 sequence reads: CSARGQGRDYGYTF. The CDR3 DNA reads as TGCAGTGCTAGAGGACAGGGCAGGGACTATGGCTACACCTTC.

The chain combines TRBV30 with TRBJ1-2, with D perhaps TRBD1 (5 bases). The V end lost 4 bases, the J end lost 0 bases, and 18 bases lay between the germline ends. Germline CDR1 and CDR2: GTSNPN and SVGIG (reference sequence). The CDR3 is made up of 16 amino acids. The CDR3 loop is CAWNLPRGTANYGYTF. The CDR3 DNA sequence: TGTGCCTGGAACTTACCTCGGGGGACCGCTAACTATGGCTACACCTTC.

The chain recombines TRBV6-2 or TRBV6-3 with TRBJ2-7, with D possibly TRBD1 on 7 matching bases. V dropped 4 bases and J dropped 2 bases, with 9 bases sitting between them. The CDR3 covers 13 residues. In germline, CDR1 is MNHEY, CDR2 SVGEGT. DNA of the CDR3: TGTGCCAGCAGTTGCGGGACAGCCTACGAGCAGTACTTC. Amino acids: CASSCGTAYEQYF.

This clonotype showed up just a few times. J is TRBJ1-3 and V is TRBV6-6; 7 bases match TRBD1. There are 16 residues in the CDR3. Trimming took 4 bases from V and 3 from J; bases not matched to a gene: 9. Germline CDR1 MNHNY, CDR2 SVGAGI (reference sequence). This CDR3 is CASSFGRTGDGNTIYF. CDR3 sequence (DNA): TGTGCCAGCAGTTTCGGGCGGACAGGAGATGGAAACACCATATATTTT.

This clonotype was seen a few times. The chain is built from TRBV6-2 or TRBV6-3 and TRBJ2-7; perhaps TRBD2 as D (6 bases). The germline CDR1 and CDR2 sequences are MNHEY and SVGEGT. V was clipped by 2 bases and J by 2 bases, with 13 bases between them. The CDR3 extends over 15 amino acids. In DNA, the CDR3 is TGTGCCAGCAGTTACGAGGGGACGGGAGCCTACGAGCAGTACTTC. Its protein product is CASSYEGTGAYEQYF.

The J gene is TRBJ2-7, the V gene TRBV6-5; the match to TRBD1 covers 8 bases. The length of the CDR3 is 15 residues. The ends lost 7 bases at V and 5 bases at J; junction bases unmatched: 13. Germline values: CDR1 MNHEY, CDR2 SVGAGI. In nucleotides, the CDR3 is TGTGCCAGCACCAGGGAGACAGGGGAAATCCACGAGCAGTACTTC. Its translation is CASTRETGEIHEQYF.

This clonotype was counted a few times. V is TRBV4-1 and J is TRBJ1-1, with D hard to call. The CDR3 contains 15 residues. V dropped 1 base and J dropped 4 bases, with 13 bases sitting between them. Looked up from germline, CDR1 is MGHRA and CDR2 is YSYEKL. The CDR3 spells CASSQGSAGLTEAFF. CDR3 bases: TGCGCCAGCAGCCAAGGAAGTGCAGGACTCACTGAAGCTTTCTTT.

The chain recombines TRBV14 with TRBJ2-1; weak D call: TRBD1 (5 bases). This CDR3 spans 14 amino acids. Trimming shortened V by 4 bases and J by 8 bases, and 15 bases separated the two germline ends. Germline V CDR1 and CDR2: SGHDN, FVKESK. The CDR3 DNA reads as TGTGCCAGCAGCCTTCTAAGGAGCAGGGATGAGCAGTTCTTC. This encodes CASSLLRSRDEQFF.

This clonotype was seen only a few times. The chain combines TRBV6-5 with TRBJ1-1; D is perhaps TRBD1 (6 bases). The germline gives CDR1 MNHEY, CDR2 SVGAGI. CDR3 length equals 16 residues. Trimming took off 2 bases at V and 3 bases at J, with 16 bases between the two ends. CDR3: CASSYGGHVRDTEAFF. For the CDR3, the DNA is TGTGCCAGCAGTTACGGGGGACACGTACGGGACACTGAAGCTTTCTTT.

This clonotype was found a few times. The chain uses TRBV19 and TRBJ2-1; 12 positions match TRBD2. The V gene end was trimmed by 5 bases and the J gene end by 5 bases; junction bases not matched to a gene: 4. CDR3 length equals 15 residues. CDR1 LNHDA and CDR2 SQIVND come from the germline V gene (reference sequence). The chain's CDR3 is CASSPTSGGHNEQFF. The CDR3 DNA reads TGTGCCAGTAGTCCTACTAGCGGGGGGCACAATGAGCAGTTCTTC.

The V gene is TRBV25-1, the J gene TRBJ2-7, with 7 bases fitting TRBD1. Germline assignment: CDR1 MGHDK and CDR2 SYGVNS. V shed 4 bases and J 3 bases; nucleotides not matched to a gene: 6. This CDR3 contains 14 residues. CDR3 in amino acids: CASSGRQGFYEQYF. The CDR3 DNA reads as TGTGCCAGCAGTGGACGACAGGGTTTCTACGAGCAGTACTTC.

This clonotype was detected a few times. This sequence joins TRBV6-5 and TRBJ1-2; D unclear. V was pared by 6 bases and J by 4 bases, with 15 bases between. The CDR3 extends over 14 amino acids. The germline gives CDR1 MNHEY, CDR2 SVGAGI. CDR3 region: CASRFGTLLYGYTF. The CDR3 DNA reads TGTGCCAGCAGATTCGGAACGCTTCTCTATGGCTACACCTTC.

The chain recombines TRBV24-1 with TRBJ2-3, with 9 bases that match TRBD2. From germline, CDR1 is KGHDR and CDR2 SFDVKD. The CDR3 has 15 amino acids. V lost 4 bases and J lost 5; bases outside the gene matches: 6. CDR3 sequence: CATSEISGGQDTQYF. The CDR3 nucleotides read TGTGCCACCAGTGAGATTAGCGGGGGTCAAGATACGCAGTATTTT.

This chain connects TRBV7-9 to TRBJ1-1, with a tentative D call TRBD1 (5 bases). The CDR3 contains 16 residues. Germline V gene lookup returns CDR1 SEHNR and CDR2 FQNEAQ (reference sequence). V was cut by 5 bases and J by 10 bases, with 26 bases left in between. CDR3 bases: TGTGCCAGCAGCCACCCCCCCAGTGCCAGGGAGGTCTCAGCTTTCTTT. This translates into CASSHPPSAREVSAFF.

This clonotype was seen at least ten times. CDR3 DNA: TGTGCCAGCAGCTTGGGCCTAGCGGGGTTTAGCACAGATACGCAGTATTTT. Protein product: CASSLGLAGFSTDTQYF. The chain employs TRBV7-2 and TRBJ2-3; the match to TRBD2 covers 9 bases. The CDR3 runs to 17 residues. V was pared by 3 bases and J by 0 bases, with 7 bases of the junction left unmatched. The germline gives CDR1 SGHTA, CDR2 FQGNSA.